Listed here is a single T cell receptor beta chain. The antigen it binds to is not known. A much larger clone lies a single base off, so this may be a read error. This sample is part of a study of read filtering for tumor transcriptome and immune sequencing (dated by TCRdb to about 2020). A note on the overall study: The cohort consisted of 17 to 20 male and roughly 15 female patients, with a mean age of 65.9 years and an age range of roughly 40 to 85. By revised international staging, 8 or 9 patients were R-ISS I, 16 were R-ISS II and more than five were R-ISS III. After DNase treatment, whole-transcriptome libraries were prepared with the TruSeq RNA Access Library Prep Kit. TCR-region mapped reads per sample ranged from about 4.05 to 11 million with IR-seq versus only about 80 to 1,300 with RNA-seq. TCR repertoires obtained by targeted immune repertoire sequencing and by bulk whole-transcriptome sequencing performed on the same bone marrow samples were compared. One of the main goals was to work out a read-filtering strategy for immune repertoire data, in particular whether clonotypes backed by only a single read should be removed.

What the research found in general, with its limitations: In IR-seq, single-read clonotypes were roughly 82% of clonotypes but approximately 4% of total reads; in RNA-seq they were about 68% of clonotypes and 35% to 45% of reads. When single-read clonotypes were removed, the proportions of shared clonotypes in IR-seq and RNA-seq correlated more strongly. The sorted CD138-negative fraction was not purified T cells but a mixed bone marrow immune population. Clonotypes were captured by IR-seq at much higher depth and more reliably than by RNA-seq, and smaller IR-seq throughput was sufficient for identification of most shared clonotypes.

Bone marrow was sampled from every patient at the time of active disease. Bone marrow mononuclear cells were isolated by Ficoll-Hypaque density gradient centrifugation. Myeloma plasma cells were removed and CD138-negative cells were collected by negative selection after labeling with CD138 magnetic microbeads on a MACS separator. Flow cytometry on an Attune NxT with CD138 antibodies was used to check the purity of the isolated cells. Total RNA was extracted with TRIzol reagent and quantified with a NanoDrop spectrophotometer. Paired RNA-seq and IR-seq were performed on the CD138-negative bone marrow sample of each patient. Compared with germline, V lacks 5 bases and J lacks 6 bases; bases without a gene match: 8. Inclusive of the bounding cysteine and phenylalanine, the CDR3 is 15 residues long. The sequence is cut down to CDR3 DNA, 45 bases in frame from base 1. The germline V gene provides CDR1 SGHAT and CDR2 FQNNGV.

The Immunoverse kit was used to build TCR libraries from 400 to 500 ng RNA, with molecular barcoded adaptors covering alpha/delta and beta/gamma chains. The same RNA used for transcriptome sequencing was used for TCR library preparation. Sequencing of TCR libraries was carried out on an Illumina HiSeq 4000 with 2 x 150 cycles. The study's own analysis went as follows. With MiXCR, TCR reads were aligned to human V, D, J and C references and assembled into CDR3 clonotypes, with quality filtering and error correction included. The tcR package in R was used for analysis of clonotype counts and gene usage diversity. Raw mapping reads were checked after the RNA-seq reads had been mapped by STAR aligner version 2.5.3a onto the human GRCh37 genome. To test how sequencing depth affected the clonotypes detected, IR-seq fastq files were randomly downsampled with Seqtk 1.3. Starting from the raw public reads, TCRdb applied fastp trimming at Q25, assembled clones with MiXCR and retained in-frame beta chains. CDR3 protein duplicates are merged, each entry listing the most common genes and DNA. The V and J calls shown here were made by TCRdb, not taken from the authors' results. This sample gives about 130,000 distinct CDR3 sequences in total; approximately 13% of them show up just once. The ten largest make up about 7.7% of the sample.

This receptor was taken from a donor aged 40 or older with multiple myeloma. Here the chain combines TRBV11-2 and TRBJ2-2; 8 bases in the junction line up with TRBD1. The sample consisted of a population of CD138-negative cells sorted from bone marrow. This sample's cell subset or site label indicates: bone marrow mononuclear cells depleted of CD138+ plasma/myeloma cells by negative magnetic selection. The nucleotide sequence reads TGTGCCAGCAGCCCCGAACAGGGGGTTGCCGGGGAGCTGTTTTTT. Its protein product is CASSPEQGVAGELFF.